The 18 T cell receptor beta chains below were found in one sample sequenced in a study of cytomegalovirus exposure and HLA in healthy donors. The primer mix had 60 Vbeta and 13 Jbeta primers. TCRdb's copy holds only in-frame clones and misses some; the assay was immunoSEQ multiplex PCR. The sample carries about 170,000 clones, roughly 79% recorded once. The source material was PBMCs. These receptors were taken from a man in his forties or fifties in good health and CMV-seropositive.

The chain couples TRBV25-1 to TRBJ2-7; maybe TRBD2 (6 bases). The CDR3 length is 15 residues. Trimming shortened V by 1 base and J by 5 bases, and 15 bases separated the two germline ends. The germline CDR1 and CDR2 sequences are MGHDK and SYGVNS. The CDR3 DNA reads as TGTGCCAGCAGTGAATTGGGAGCGGGTAACGACGAGCAGTACTTC. Encoded protein: CASSELGAGNDEQYF.

The chain employs TRBV19 and TRBJ1-1; D remains ambiguous. V was pared by 1 base and J by 4 bases, with 7 bases between. The CDR3 spans 13 residues. Germline CDR1 and CDR2: LNHDA and SQIVND (reference sequence). CDR3 protein: CASSIVGSTEAFF. The CDR3 DNA reads as TGTGCCAGTAGTATAGTCGGGTCCACTGAAGCTTTCTTT.

This chain links TRBV15 with TRBJ2-1; no clear D. This CDR3 has 15 residues. V lost 5 bases and J lost 0, with 11 bases in between. Germline assignment: CDR1 LNHNV and CDR2 YYDKDF (reference sequence). The CDR3 sequence is CATSVPTGSYNEQFF. CDR3 DNA sequence: TGTGCCACCAGCGTTCCGACTGGCTCCTACAATGAGCAGTTCTTC.

The rearrangement joins TRBV28 to TRBJ2-3; 9 bases match TRBD1. The V segment lost 3 bases and the J segment 4 bases; nucleotides outside the gene matches: 8. The CDR3 has 16 residues. Germline V gene sequence: CDR1 MDHEN, CDR2 SYDVKM. The CDR3 here is CASSFRPGQGADTQYF. The CDR3, as DNA: TGTGCCAGCAGTTTCCGGCCGGGACAGGGCGCAGATACGCAGTATTTT.

This chain joins TRBV5-6 and TRBJ2-7; the match to TRBD2 covers 11 bases. Unmatched junction bases numbered 6, after V lost 2 bases and J lost 2 bases. Germline loops: CDR1 SGHDT, CDR2 YYEEEE. The CDR3 length is 16 residues. CDR3: CASSLLGTSGPYEQYF. In DNA form, the CDR3 reads TGTGCCAGCAGCTTACTCGGGACTAGCGGTCCCTACGAGCAGTACTTC. The entire variable domain, with the rest obtained from reference TRBV5-6 and TRBJ2-7, is as follows: DAGVTQSPTHLIKTRGQQVTLRCSPKSGHDTVSWYQQALGQGPQFIFQYYEEEERQRGNFPDRFSGHQFPNYSSELNVNALLLGDSALYLCASSLLGTSGPYEQYFGPGTRLTVT.

J is TRBJ2-3 and V is TRBV29-1; no clear D. The germline CDR1 and CDR2 sequences are SQVTM and ANQGSEA. V shed 4 bases and J shed 2 bases, with 10 bases lying between them. The CDR3 is made up of 13 amino acids. The CDR3 protein is CSVGPGVTDTQYF. As DNA, the CDR3 is TGCAGCGTTGGCCCGGGTGTCACAGATACGCAGTATTTT.

This chain uses TRBV5-1 with TRBJ2-7, with D possibly being TRBD2 (5 bases). Trimming took 4 bases from V and 0 from J, leaving 11 bases between them. Germline V gene lookup returns CDR1 SGHRS and CDR2 YFSETQ. The CDR3 loop spans 14 amino acids. The CDR3 is CASSPEVSSYEQYF. DNA for the CDR3: TGCGCCAGCAGCCCGGAGGTCTCCTCCTACGAGCAGTACTTC. Full variable domain (remainder filled in from reference TRBV5-1 and TRBJ2-7): KAGVTQTPRYLIKTRGQQVTLSCSPISGHRSVSWYQQTPGQGLQFLFEYFSETQRNKGNFPGRFSGRQFSNSRSEMNVSTLELGDSALYLCASSPEVSSYEQYFGPGTRLTVT.

The rearrangement uses TRBV5-1 and TRBJ2-7, with 8 nucleotides matching TRBD2. This CDR3 has 13 amino acids. Germline V gene sequence: CDR1 SGHRS, CDR2 YFSETQ. V trimming: 3 bases; J trimming: 7 bases; junction bases outside the gene matches: 6. CDR3 nucleotide sequence: TGCGCCAGCAGCTATAGCGGGAATGGTGAGCAGTACTTC. It yields the protein CASSYSGNGEQYF.

The CDR3 bases are TGTGCCAGCAGCTTAACAGGAGCTCGTGGCTACACCTTC. It yields the protein CASSLTGARGYTF. The chain has TRBV7-9 and TRBJ1-2; the D gene is possibly TRBD1 (5 bases). V gave up 2 bases and J gave up 7 bases, with 11 bases separating them. The CDR3 consists of 13 residues. CDR1 and CDR2 (germline): SEHNR, FQNEAQ (reference sequence).

This clone was recorded a few times. The chain combines TRBV5-1 with TRBJ2-1; 7 bases map to TRBD2. V was pared by 2 bases and J by 8 bases, with 7 bases of the junction left unmatched. The CDR3 spans 14 residues. Germline-derived CDR1 and CDR2 are SGHRS and YFSETQ. The CDR3 DNA is TGCGCCAGCAGCTTAACTACTAGCGACGATGAGCAGTTCTTC. This translates into CASSLTTSDDEQFF.

Concerning this clone: At one boundary the junction diverges from the germline segment, which might be a read error. This chain connects TRBV7-2 to TRBJ1-1, with 12 positions matching TRBD1. There are 15 residues in the CDR3. Per germline, CDR1 SGHTA and CDR2 FQGNSA. The CDR3 DNA follows: TGTGCCAGCAGCGTAGCCGGGACAGGGGGCTTTGATGCTTTCTTT. Its protein product is CASSVAGTGGFDAFF.

The rearrangement uses TRBV29-1 and TRBJ1-1; D remains ambiguous. The CDR3 consists of 11 residues. V shed 3 bases and J shed 3 bases, with 5 bases lying between them. CDR1 SQVTM and CDR2 ANQGSEA come from the germline V gene. The CDR3 DNA is TGCAGCGTTGATATGTACACTGAAGCTTTCTTT. It codes for CSVDMYTEAFF.

The rearrangement uses TRBV19 and TRBJ2-7, with a tentative D call TRBD2 (5 bases). The V gene's germline CDR1 is LNHDA and CDR2 SQIVND (reference sequence). This CDR3 region has 13 residues. Trimming took 4 bases from V and 2 from J, leaving 9 bases between them. Here the CDR3 DNA reads TGTGCCAGTAGTACATCCGGGGCCTACGAGCAGTACTTC. Translation gives CASSTSGAYEQYF.

The chain uses TRBV7-9 and TRBJ2-5, with 7 bases matching TRBD2. The germline V gene encodes CDR1 SEHNR and CDR2 FQNEAQ (reference sequence). V lost 6 bases, J lost 5 bases, and 6 bases stayed unmatched. This CDR3 comprises 13 residues. CDR3 sequence: CASSGGDVETQYF. As DNA, the CDR3 is TGTGCCAGCAGTGGGGGGGACGTGGAGACCCAGTACTTC. The whole variable domain, filled in from reference TRBV7-9 and TRBJ2-5, reads DTGVSQNPRHKITKRGQNVTFRCDPISEHNRLYWYRQTLGQGPEFLTYFQNEAQLEKSRLLSDRFSAERPKGSFSTLEIQRTEQGDSAMYLCASSGGDVETQYFGPGTRLLVL.

The chain couples TRBV6-1 to TRBJ2-5; TRBD2 is a possible D gene (5 bases). This CDR3 comprises 14 residues. V shed 3 bases and J shed 5 bases, with 13 bases lying between them. Per germline, CDR1 MNHNS and CDR2 SASEGT. The CDR3, as DNA: TGTGCCAGCAGTGAGGGGAGTTGGCGGGAGACCCAGTACTTC. This gives the protein CASSEGSWRETQYF.

The J gene is TRBJ2-1, the V gene TRBV4-1; 10 bases line up with TRBD2. CDR3 size: 18 residues. Trimming took 0 bases from V and 4 from J; bases not matched to a gene: 9. Germline V gene sequence: CDR1 MGHRA, CDR2 YSYEKL. The CDR3 protein is CASSQDSTGLAQYNEQFF. Written as DNA, the CDR3 is TGCGCCAGCAGCCAAGATAGCACGGGACTAGCGCAATACAATGAGCAGTTCTTC.

The rearrangement links TRBV6-5 to TRBJ1-1; the match to TRBD1 covers 7 bases. CDR1 is MNHEY, CDR2 SVGAGI, per germline. The J segment lost 2 bases and the V segment lost 4 bases, leaving 7 bases of the junction unmatched. This CDR3 is 15 amino acids long. Here the CDR3 DNA reads TGTGCCAGCAGTTCGCCGGGACAGTCAAACACTGAAGCTTTCTTT. This gives the protein CASSSPGQSNTEAFF.

This sequence joins TRBV27 and TRBJ2-2; TRBD2 aligns across 12 bases. Losses at the gene ends were 7 bases for V and 7 bases for J; bases not matched to a gene: 13. Germline V CDR1 and CDR2: MNHEY, SMNVEV (reference sequence). The CDR3 covers 17 residues. This CDR3 is CASMGPTSGSPIGELFF. CDR3 sequence (DNA): TGTGCCAGCATGGGGCCGACTAGCGGGAGTCCAATCGGGGAGCTGTTTTTT.